What follows are 10 T cell receptor beta chains derived from one specimen sequenced in a study of CD8+ T cells in alopecia areata. Extraction and reverse transcription of RNA yielded cDNA as the sequencing template. Produced via immunoSEQ multiplex PCR; TCRdb's table is partial and in-frame only. The table shows more than 150,000 clones, with approximately 56% occurring only once. Treatment noted: oral pan-JAK inhibitor, 5-10 mg twice daily. The material was CD4+ T cells sorted from blood, obtained at week 4, from a patient treated with tofacitinib. Receptor source: a human donor with alopecia areata.

This clone was recorded a few times. The chain recombines TRBV29-1 with TRBJ1-5, with 7 positions matching TRBD1. Germline V CDR1 and CDR2: SQVTM, ANQGSEA. This CDR3 is 14 amino acids long. V dropped 6 bases and J dropped 3; count of bases not matched to a gene: 8. The CDR3 spells CSVAGTADNQPQHF. The CDR3 DNA is TGCAGCGTCGCCGGGACAGCCGACAATCAGCCCCAGCATTTT.

This clone occurred a few times. The chain joins TRBV29-1 to TRBJ1-4; D remains unclear. Trimming cost V 4 bases and J 7 bases, with 16 bases left between them. This CDR3 is 14 amino acids long. Per the germline V gene, CDR1 is SQVTM and CDR2 is ANQGSEA. CDR3 DNA: TGCAGCGTTGCGCCCAGCTTGTTTGGTGAAAAACTGTTTTTT. Translation: CSVAPSLFGEKLFF.

The rearrangement links TRBV7-2 to TRBJ1-5; D gene unclear. V was pared by 5 bases and J by 4 bases, with 15 bases between. The V gene's germline CDR1 is SGHTA and CDR2 FQGNSA. The CDR3 sequence is 15 residues long. CDR3 residues: CASSPSIWMNQPQHF. In nucleotides, the CDR3 is TGTGCCAGCAGCCCTAGCATCTGGATGAATCAGCCCCAGCATTTT. Supplemented by reference TRBV7-2 and TRBJ1-5, the full variable domain reads GAGVSQSPSNKVTEKGKDVELRCDPISGHTALYWYRQSLGQGLEFLIYFQGNSAPDKSGLPSDRFSAERTGGSVSTLTIQRTQQEDSAVYLCASSPSIWMNQPQHFGDGTRLSIL.

This chain uses TRBV18 with TRBJ1-1, with D unresolved. V lost 5 bases to trimming and J lost 1 base, with 8 bases between them. The CDR3 has 13 amino acids. Germline V CDR1 and CDR2: KGHSH, LQKENI. The CDR3 sequence: CASSADSNTEAFF. The CDR3 nucleotides read TGTGCCAGCTCAGCCGACTCGAACACTGAAGCTTTCTTT. Complete variable domain (other parts from reference TRBV18 and TRBJ1-1): NAGVMQNPRHLVRRRGQEARLRCSPMKGHSHVYWYRQLPEEGLKFMVYLQKENIIDESGMPKERFSAEFPKEGPSILRIQQVVRGDSAAYFCASSADSNTEAFFGQGTRLTVV.

This chain connects TRBV25-1 to TRBJ2-7; the match to TRBD1 covers 10 bases. The CDR3 is 15 amino acids. CDR1 is MGHDK and CDR2 is SYGVNS in the germline V gene. With 0 bases clipped from V and 4 bases from J, the junction kept 3 bases outside the gene matches. The CDR3 nucleotides read TGTGCCAGCAGTGAATATGGGACAGGGGAATACGAGCAGTACTTC. Translation: CASSEYGTGEYEQYF.

This chain links TRBV7-2 with TRBJ1-6; 7 bases align to TRBD1. This CDR3 has 14 residues. Germline trimming cut 5 bases from V and 9 bases from J; bases unmatched to any gene: 7. Germline loops: CDR1 SGHTA, CDR2 FQGNSA. The CDR3 here is CASSQGRGSSPLHF. The DNA for the CDR3 is TGTGCCAGCAGCCAGGGCAGGGGGAGTTCACCCCTCCACTTT.

The J gene is TRBJ2-2, the V gene TRBV2, with D possibly being TRBD1 or TRBD2 (6 bases each). The V end was cut by 8 bases, the J end by 0 bases, with 13 bases between. Germline CDR1 and CDR2: SNHLY and FYNNEI. The CDR3 runs 15 residues. CDR3 region: CASRGTNANTGELFF. CDR3 nucleotides: TGTGCCAGCCGGGGGACAAACGCGAACACCGGGGAGCTGTTTTTT.

V is TRBV5-4 and J is TRBJ2-3; 9 nucleotides align to TRBD2. Germline loops: CDR1 SGHNT, CDR2 YYREEE (reference sequence). V was pared by 3 bases and J by 2 bases, with 4 bases of the junction left unmatched. CDR3 length: 15 amino acids. The CDR3 coding sequence is TGTGCCAGCAGCTCCGGACTAGCGAACACAGATACGCAGTATTTT. As protein: CASSSGLANTDTQYF.

This clone was seen a handful of times. The V gene is TRBV12-5, the J gene TRBJ1-1; the D is unclear. V was trimmed by 3 bases and J by 4 bases, leaving 9 bases between them. The CDR3 sequence is 13 residues long. CDR1 and CDR2 (germline): LGHNT, FRNRAP. CDR3 DNA: TGTGCTAGTGGTTTTGGGGTCTCCACTGAAGCTTTCTTT. Protein: CASGFGVSTEAFF.

The chain employs TRBV23-1 and TRBJ2-7, with TRBD2 matching over 8 bases. TRBV23-1 is marked as an open reading frame, function uncertain. This CDR3 has 16 residues. Trimming removed 4 bases from V and 2 bases from J; junction bases left unmatched: 10. For the CDR3, the DNA is TGCGCCAGCAGTCTACACGGGTTAGCGGGGACCTACGAGCAGTACTTC. It translates to CASSLHGLAGTYEQYF.